This T cell receptor beta chain was retrieved from a study of shared clonotypes between healthy human individuals. Study-level information: Three plates each covered CD4 naive and memory; CD8 naive two, CD8 memory one.

Regarding this clone: The antigen is unknown.

This table comes from immunoSEQ multiplex PCR, and its TCRdb copy is limited to in-frame clones, with some not included. The sample consists of more than 850,000 clones, 78% of them appearing once. This CDR3 is built from 15 residues. Germline trimming cut 0 bases from V and 6 bases from J; bases unmatched to any gene: 1. Germline CDR1 reads ENHRY; CDR2 reads SYGVKD. Those who donated, Caucasian adults without exception, all lived in Nashville, Tennessee. Naive CD45RA+ and memory CD45RA-negative subsets were split from CD4+ cells. Findings and limits, study-wide: Read depth was anticipated to influence clonotype sharing among donors.

The material sequenced was memory CD4+ T cells from PBMCs. As for subset: CD45RA-negative fraction. The chain uses TRBV10-3 and TRBJ1-3, with TRBD1 matching over 11 bases. The clonotype comes from a man younger than 35 in good health. Some clones in this sample may be carry-over from other donors' samples. The CDR3 loop reads CAISESGQGANTIYF. Here the CDR3 DNA reads TGTGCCATCAGTGAGTCAGGACAGGGGGCAAACACCATATATTTT.